This is a list of T cell receptor beta chains from one sample in a study of T cell responses to AZD1222 COVID-19 vaccine. The repertoire was sequenced with immunoSEQ multiplex PCR; TCRdb's copy has only in-frame clones and lacks some. The table includes about 77,000 clones, more than 90% detected once. Sequenced here: peripheral blood, sampled 28 days after the second AZD1222 dose. The receptors stem from an adult who received the AZD1222 COVID-19 vaccine. The CDR3 runs from the conserved cysteine through the conserved F or W. D genes are given only for firm matches. Where a row states a size, it is once, few, many or the class of an expanded clone; other rows omit it.

TRBJ2-7,TRBD2,NA,TRBV28,CASRLPGTSSYEQYF,TGTGCCAGCAGACTACCCGGGACTAGCTCTTACGAGCAGTACTTC
TRBJ2-1,NA,NA,TRBV5-1,CASQRGFAYNEQFF,TGCGCCAGCCAAAGGGGGTTTGCCTACAATGAGCAGTTCTTC
TRBJ2-3,TRBD2,NA,TRBV19,CASSTQAGGTDTQYF,TGTGCCAGTAGTACCCAAGCGGGAGGCACAGATACGCAGTATTTT
TRBJ1-1,TRBD1,NA,TRBV2,CASTFWGQGNTEAFF,TGTGCCAGCACCTTTTGGGGACAGGGGAACACTGAAGCTTTCTTT
TRBJ2-7,NA,NA,TRBV7-8,CASTLSRDTTYEQYF,TGTGCCAGCACCTTATCCAGGGACACGACCTACGAGCAGTACTTC
TRBJ2-7,TRBD2,NA,TRBV5-4,CASSLLAGGHYEQYF,TGTGCCAGCAGCTTACTAGCGGGAGGGCACTACGAGCAGTACTTC
TRBJ2-2,NA,NA,TRBV5-1,CAAGDENTGELFF,TGCGCGGCAGGGGACGAGAACACCGGGGAGCTGTTTTTT
TRBJ1-1,NA,NA,TRBV24-1,CATRGGNTEAFF,TGTGCCACCCGAGGAGGGAACACTGAAGCTTTCTTT
TRBJ2-1,TRBD1,NA,TRBV10-3,CAILDRADNEQFF,TGTGCCATCCTAGACAGGGCGGACAATGAGCAGTTCTTC
TRBJ1-2,NA,NA,TRBV5-4,CASRPGGESNYGYTF,TGTGCCAGCAGGCCCGGGGGGGAGAGTAACTATGGCTACACCTTC
TRBJ1-1,NA,NA,TRBV4-2,CASSQAYRLNTEAFF,TGTGCCAGCAGCCAAGCCTACAGGCTGAACACTGAAGCTTTCTTT
TRBJ2-5,TRBD2,once,TRBV7-6,CASSLSPGGPQETQYF,TGTGCCAGCAGCTTATCCCCGGGAGGGCCCCAAGAGACCCAGTACTTC
TRBJ2-3,NA,NA,TRBV11-2,CASSPWTLTDTQYF,TGTGCCAGCAGCCCCTGGACACTTACAGATACGCAGTATTTT
TRBJ2-7,NA,NA,TRBV28,CASSSPLEGLTYEQYF,TGTGCCAGCAGTTCCCCCCTAGAGGGACTGACCTACGAGCAGTACTTC
TRBJ1-5,NA,NA,TRBV7-9,CASKGPNQPQHF,TGTGCCAGCAAGGGACCGAATCAGCCCCAGCATTTT
TRBJ2-7,TRBD2,NA,TRBV6-1,CASSDWASGLSYEQYF,TGTGCCAGCAGTGATTGGGCTAGCGGGTTATCCTACGAGCAGTACTTC
TRBJ2-1,TRBD2,NA,TRBV19,CASSLGAGGGEQFF,TGTGCCAGTAGTCTTGGGGCGGGAGGCGGTGAGCAGTTCTTC
TRBJ1-2,NA,NA,TRBV6-1,CASSEISRVLYGYTF,TGTGCCAGCAGTGAAATTTCGAGGGTTCTCTATGGCTACACCTTC
TRBJ2-5,TRBD2,once,TRBV11-3,CASSLTRGGLANF,TGTGCCAGCAGCTTAACCAGGGGGGGACTAGCGAACTTC
TRBJ1-5,TRBD1,NA,TRBV18,CASSRDRGTYQPQHF,TGTGCCAGCTCGCGGGACAGGGGGACGTATCAGCCCCAGCATTTT
TRBJ1-2,NA,NA,TRBV11-2,CASSFDENYGYTF,TGTGCCAGCAGCTTCGACGAAAACTATGGCTACACCTTC
TRBJ1-2,NA,NA,TRBV20-1,CSVMGGRGYTF,TGCAGTGTCATGGGGGGCCGTGGCTACACCTTC
TRBJ1-5,TRBD1,NA,TRBV4-1,CASSQDDRDAPSPNQPQHF,TGCGCCAGCAGCCAAGATGACAGGGACGCACCAAGCCCCAATCAGCCCCAGCATTTT
TRBJ2-2,NA,once,TRBV30,CASIRRLVTGELFF,TGTGCCTCCATACGTCGGCTGGTCACCGGGGAGCTGTTTTTT
TRBJ2-3,NA,NA,TRBV9,CASSLLTTNTDTQYF,TGTGCCAGCAGCCTTCTGACAACAAACACAGATACGCAGTATTTT
TRBJ1-3,NA,few,TRBV30,CAWKGTGNTIYF,TGTGCCTGGAAAGGTACTGGAAACACCATATATTTT
TRBJ2-1,NA,NA,TRBV28,CASSLWAEGSNEQFF,TGTGCCAGCAGTTTATGGGCGGAGGGCAGCAATGAGCAGTTCTTC
TRBJ1-2,NA,NA,TRBV10-3,CAISESETEYGYTF,TGTGCCATCAGTGAATCTGAGACAGAGTATGGCTACACCTTC
TRBJ2-1,NA,NA,TRBV5-1,CASSLVVAEDEQFF,TGCGCCAGCAGCTTGGTAGTAGCGGAGGATGAGCAGTTCTTC
TRBJ1-1,NA,NA,TRBV12-3/TRBV12-4,CASSIVTEAFF,TGTGCCAGCAGTATAGTCACTGAAGCTTTCTTT
TRBJ1-5,NA,NA,TRBV27,CASSSDRGNQPQHF,TGTGCCAGCAGTTCGGACAGAGGCAATCAGCCCCAGCATTTT
TRBJ2-2,TRBD2,NA,TRBV7-9,CASSRGLARVQLSNTGELFF,TGTGCCAGCAGCAGAGGACTAGCGAGAGTCCAACTATCGAACACCGGGGAGCTGTTTTTT
TRBJ2-7,NA,NA,TRBV27,CASTPLIGQRPYEQYF,TGTGCCAGCACCCCATTGATCGGACAGCGCCCCTACGAGCAGTACTTC
TRBJ2-5,TRBD2,NA,TRBV3-1/TRBV3-2,CASSRLAGGETQYF,TGTGCCAGCAGCCGGTTAGCGGGAGGGGAGACCCAGTACTTC
TRBJ1-3,NA,NA,TRBV3-1/TRBV3-2,CASSQGQENTIYF,TGTGCCAGCAGCCAGGGGCAGGAGAACACCATATATTTT
TRBJ1-2,NA,NA,TRBV7-6,CASSLASDPGYGYTF,TGTGCCAGCAGCTTAGCATCAGACCCGGGCTATGGCTACACCTTC
TRBJ1-1,TRBD1,NA,TRBV6-1,CASSSAHRGETEAFF,TGTGCCAGCAGTTCCGCCCACAGGGGCGAAACTGAAGCTTTCTTT
TRBJ2-2,NA,NA,TRBV24-1,CATSLQGNTGELFF,TGTGCCACCAGTCTACAGGGGAACACCGGGGAGCTGTTTTTT
TRBJ1-3,NA,NA,TRBV5-4,CASSLGLSGNTIYF,TGTGCCAGCAGCCTGGGGCTAAGTGGAAACACCATATATTTT
TRBJ1-4,NA,NA,TRBV9,CASSVGGPNEKLFF,TGTGCCAGCAGCGTAGGGGGCCCTAATGAAAAACTGTTTTTT